The rows below give T cell receptor beta chains drawn from one sample of a study of blood T cell repertoires in COVID-19. Sequencing used immunoSEQ multiplex PCR; TCRdb keeps in-frame clones, though not all of them. The sample lists under 200,000 clones, roughly 90% occurring once. The specimen sequenced was peripheral blood. Receptors originate from a woman aged 65 to 85 with acute or convalescent COVID-19. CDR3s include the opening cysteine and the closing phenylalanine or tryptophan. A D gene is named only where the DNA matches it firmly. Only some rows state a clone size, as once, few, many or a class for expanded clones.

CDR3 DNA: TGTGCCAGCGGGGAGCGACTTGACGAGCAGTACTTC; CDR3 protein: CASGERLDEQYF; D gene: NA; J gene: TRBJ2-7; V gene: TRBV27; clone size: NA
CDR3 DNA: TGTGCCAGCAGCTTAAGGGGATCACCCCTCCACTTT; CDR3 protein: CASSLRGSPLHF; D gene: NA; J gene: TRBJ1-6; V gene: TRBV11-3; clone size: NA
CDR3 DNA: TGTGCCAGCAGCTATACCGGGACTCCTCAGTTCTTC; CDR3 protein: CASSYTGTPQFF; D gene: NA; J gene: TRBJ2-1; V gene: TRBV3-1/TRBV3-2; clone size: NA
CDR3 DNA: TGTGCCAGCAGCTTGTATCACGGAGCCTCCTCTAACTATGGCTACACCTTC; CDR3 protein: CASSLYHGASSNYGYTF; D gene: NA; J gene: TRBJ1-2; V gene: TRBV5-8; clone size: NA
CDR3 DNA: TGCGCCAGCAGCTCCCGCAGTCCCGGGGGCTACACCTTC; CDR3 protein: CASSSRSPGGYTF; D gene: NA; J gene: TRBJ1-2; V gene: TRBV4-1; clone size: NA
CDR3 DNA: TGTGCCAGCAGCTTAGATAGGCAGGGGTGGTTAGATGAGCAGTTCTTC; CDR3 protein: CASSLDRQGWLDEQFF; D gene: NA; J gene: TRBJ2-1; V gene: TRBV7-9; clone size: NA
CDR3 DNA: TGCGCCAGCAGCGCGGACGACAGGACTGCAGCTTTCTTT; CDR3 protein: CASSADDRTAAFF; D gene: NA; J gene: TRBJ1-1; V gene: TRBV5-1; clone size: NA
CDR3 DNA: TGTGCAAGTCGCTCCCCCGACGCCAGTACGTGTCGGTCTAGCGAACGAGATACGCAGTATTTT; CDR3 protein: CASRSPDASTCRSSERDTQYF; D gene: NA; J gene: TRBJ2-3; V gene: TRBV12-2; clone size: NA
CDR3 DNA: TGTGCCACCAGACGACCGGGATTCTCCTACAATGAGCAGTTCTTC; CDR3 protein: CATRRPGFSYNEQFF; D gene: NA; J gene: TRBJ2-1; V gene: TRBV19; clone size: NA
CDR3 DNA: TGCGCCAGCAGCTTGACCGGACAATCCTACGAGCAGTACTTC; CDR3 protein: CASSLTGQSYEQYF; D gene: NA; J gene: TRBJ2-7; V gene: TRBV5-1; clone size: NA
CDR3 DNA: TGCGCCAGCTCCCCAGGGGGCTCTGGAAACACCATATATTTT; CDR3 protein: CASSPGGSGNTIYF; D gene: TRBD1; J gene: TRBJ1-3; V gene: TRBV10-2; clone size: NA
CDR3 DNA: TGTGCCAGCAGTGAAGTGACTGATCAGTACTTC; CDR3 protein: CASSEVTDQYF; D gene: NA; J gene: TRBJ2-4; V gene: TRBV2; clone size: NA
CDR3 DNA: TGTGCCAGCACCCTAGGGACAGGATTTCTCGAGCAGTACTTC; CDR3 protein: CASTLGTGFLEQYF; D gene: TRBD1; J gene: TRBJ2-7; V gene: TRBV6-5; clone size: NA
CDR3 DNA: TGTGCCAGCAGTTTGAGCGGGGGGGTTCCCTACGAGCAGTACTTC; CDR3 protein: CASSLSGGVPYEQYF; D gene: TRBD2; J gene: TRBJ2-7; V gene: TRBV11-2; clone size: NA
CDR3 DNA: TGCGCCAGCAGCCTCTTGACACTGAACACTGAAGCTTTCTTT; CDR3 protein: CASSLLTLNTEAFF; D gene: NA; J gene: TRBJ1-1; V gene: TRBV5-1; clone size: NA
CDR3 DNA: TGTGCCAGCAGGTACTCCGGGACACCTAATGAAAAACTGTTTTTT; CDR3 protein: CASRYSGTPNEKLFF; D gene: NA; J gene: TRBJ1-4; V gene: TRBV6-2/TRBV6-3; clone size: NA
CDR3 DNA: TGTGCCAGCAGTGATTACAGCTACAATGAGCAGTTCTTC; CDR3 protein: CASSDYSYNEQFF; D gene: NA; J gene: TRBJ2-1; V gene: TRBV2; clone size: once
CDR3 DNA: TGTGCCAGCAGCTTGGAACAGAACTATGGCTACACCTTC; CDR3 protein: CASSLEQNYGYTF; D gene: NA; J gene: TRBJ1-2; V gene: TRBV5-6; clone size: NA
CDR3 DNA: TGTGCCAGCAGCCTTGGTCGGGGTCGGGATGAAGCTTTCTTT; CDR3 protein: CASSLGRGRDEAFF; D gene: NA; J gene: TRBJ1-1; V gene: TRBV7-2; clone size: few
CDR3 DNA: TGTGCCAGCAGCCAATCCGGGACAACGAATCAGCCCCAGCATTTT; CDR3 protein: CASSQSGTTNQPQHF; D gene: NA; J gene: TRBJ1-5; V gene: TRBV3-1/TRBV3-2; clone size: NA
CDR3 DNA: TGTGCCAGCAGCTTGGTTCAGGGGATCTGGGCTGAAGCTTTCTTT; CDR3 protein: CASSLVQGIWAEAFF; D gene: NA; J gene: TRBJ1-1; V gene: TRBV5-6; clone size: once
CDR3 DNA: TGTGCCAGCAGCTTAGTGGGACAGGGAGACTATGGCTACACCTTC; CDR3 protein: CASSLVGQGDYGYTF; D gene: TRBD1; J gene: TRBJ1-2; V gene: TRBV7-2; clone size: NA
CDR3 DNA: TGTGCCAGTAGTAATCAGGGTCATAGCAATCAGCCCCAGCATTTT; CDR3 protein: CASSNQGHSNQPQHF; D gene: NA; J gene: TRBJ1-5; V gene: TRBV19; clone size: few
CDR3 DNA: TGTGCCAGCAGGGGGGCCACAGGGGATACTAGCACAGATACGCAGTATTTT; CDR3 protein: CASRGATGDTSTDTQYF; D gene: TRBD1; J gene: TRBJ2-3; V gene: TRBV27; clone size: once
CDR3 DNA: TGCAGCGTGGCTAGCGGGGTCGGTACAGATACGCAGTATTTT; CDR3 protein: CSVASGVGTDTQYF; D gene: TRBD2; J gene: TRBJ2-3; V gene: TRBV29-1; clone size: NA
CDR3 DNA: TGCGCCAGCATCCCAGCGGGAGGTCCCGGGGAGCTGTTTTTT; CDR3 protein: CASIPAGGPGELFF; D gene: TRBD2; J gene: TRBJ2-2; V gene: TRBV5-1; clone size: NA
CDR3 DNA: TGTGCCAGCAGTTCCCCAAGCTACCAAGAGACCCAGTACTTC; CDR3 protein: CASSSPSYQETQYF; D gene: NA; J gene: TRBJ2-5; V gene: TRBV27; clone size: NA